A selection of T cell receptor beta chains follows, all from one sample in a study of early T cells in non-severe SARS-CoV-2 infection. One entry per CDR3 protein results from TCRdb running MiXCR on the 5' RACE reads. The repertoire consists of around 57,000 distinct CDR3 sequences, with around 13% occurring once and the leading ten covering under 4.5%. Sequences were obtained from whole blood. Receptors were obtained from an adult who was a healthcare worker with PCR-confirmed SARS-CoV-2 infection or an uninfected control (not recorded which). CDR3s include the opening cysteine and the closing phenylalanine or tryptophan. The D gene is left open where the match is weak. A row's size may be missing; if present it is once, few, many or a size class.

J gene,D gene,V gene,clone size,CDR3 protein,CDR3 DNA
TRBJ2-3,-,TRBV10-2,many,CASSSPNGDTQYF,TGCGCCAGCAGTTCCCCAAACGGGGATACGCAGTATTTT
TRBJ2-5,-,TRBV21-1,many,CASRTTFPGLASDRNRRYQETQYF,TGTGCCAGCAGGACCACGTTCCCGGGACTAGCTTCCGACCGAAATAGGAGGTACCAAGAGACCCAGTACTTC
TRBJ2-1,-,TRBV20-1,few,CSARPGTLMYNEQFF,TGCAGTGCTAGACCCGGGACATTGATGTACAATGAGCAGTTCTTC
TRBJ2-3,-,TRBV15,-,CATSRGGEDTLYF,TGTGCCACCAGCAGAGGAGGGGAAGATACGCTGTATTTT
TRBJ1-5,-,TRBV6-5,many,CASSPSNNQPQHF,TGTGCCAGCAGTCCATCGAACAATCAGCCCCAGCATTTT
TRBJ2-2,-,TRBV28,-,CAIQNTGELFF,TGTGCCATCCAAAACACCGGGGAGCTGTTTTTT
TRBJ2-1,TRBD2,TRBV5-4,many,CASSLEVAGAREQFF,TGTGCCAGCAGCTTGGAAGTAGCGGGAGCGCGGGAGCAGTTCTTC
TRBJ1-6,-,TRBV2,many,CASSDLGAPNSPLHF,TGTGCCAGCAGTGATCTGGGGGCTCCCAATTCACCCCTCCACTTT
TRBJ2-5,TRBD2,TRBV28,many,CASSFLSGRARRETQYF,TGTGCCAGCAGTTTTTTGAGCGGGAGGGCCAGGCGAGAGACCCAGTACTTC
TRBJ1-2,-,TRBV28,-,CASNGGVSLYGYTF,TGTGCCAGCAACGGGGGGGTTTCGCTGTATGGCTACACCTTC
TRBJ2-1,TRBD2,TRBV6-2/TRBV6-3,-,CASSWIRAGGRINEQFF,TGTGCCAGCAGTTGGATTCGGGCGGGGGGTAGGATCAATGAGCAGTTCTTC
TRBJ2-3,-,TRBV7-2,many,CASSYGGPPDTQYF,TGTGCCAGCAGCTATGGAGGGCCACCAGATACGCAGTATTTT
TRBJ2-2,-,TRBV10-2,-,CASSDARRAVTGELFF,TGCGCCAGCAGTGACGCCCGCAGGGCTGTCACCGGGGAGCTGTTTTTT
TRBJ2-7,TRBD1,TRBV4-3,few,CASSLGQPYEQYF,TGCGCCAGCAGCCTGGGACAGCCCTACGAGCAGTACTTC
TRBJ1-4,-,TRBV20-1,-,CSARDVLSGAGEKLFF,TGCAGTGCTAGAGACGTACTTTCGGGGGCAGGTGAAAAACTGTTTTTT
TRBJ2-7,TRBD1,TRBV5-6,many,CASSNRDRSYEQYF,TGTGCCAGCAGCAACCGGGACAGGTCCTACGAGCAGTACTTC
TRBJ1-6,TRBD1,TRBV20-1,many,CSARRGQENSPLHF,TGCAGTGCTAGACGGGGACAGGAGAATTCACCCCTCCACTTT
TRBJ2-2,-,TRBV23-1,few,CASPIHRQGLGTGELFF,TGCGCCAGCCCAATCCATCGACAGGGACTCGGCACCGGGGAGCTGTTTTTT
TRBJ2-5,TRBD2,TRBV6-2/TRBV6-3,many,CASRPTGTSMETQYF,TGTGCCAGCAGACCCACCGGGACTAGTATGGAGACCCAGTACTTC
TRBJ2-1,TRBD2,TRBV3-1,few,CASSPVSGSYNEQFF,TGTGCCAGCAGCCCTGTTAGCGGGAGTTACAATGAGCAGTTCTTC
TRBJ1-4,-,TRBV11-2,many,CASSPGTLATNEKLFF,TGTGCCAGCAGCCCTGGGACACTTGCAACTAATGAAAAACTGTTTTTT
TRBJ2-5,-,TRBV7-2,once,CASSQAAAQETQYF,TGTGCCAGCAGCCAGGCAGCAGCCCAAGAGACCCAGTACTTC
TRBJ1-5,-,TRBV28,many,CASSRTQGSPQHF,TGTGCCAGCAGTAGAACCCAGGGATCGCCCCAGCATTTT
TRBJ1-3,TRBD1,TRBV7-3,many,CASSLRTGGARGNTIYF,TGTGCCAGCAGCTTACGGACAGGGGGCGCGAGGGGAAACACCATATATTTT
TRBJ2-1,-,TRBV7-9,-,CASSPRGAALRDEQFF,TGTGCCAGCAGCCCCCGAGGGGCGGCCCTGAGGGATGAGCAGTTCTTC
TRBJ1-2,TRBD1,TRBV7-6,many,CASSPGQVSYGYTF,TGTGCCAGCAGCCCCGGACAGGTTAGCTATGGCTACACCTTC
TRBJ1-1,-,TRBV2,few,CASKRQEPNTEAFF,TGTGCCAGCAAAAGACAGGAACCCAACACTGAAGCTTTCTTT
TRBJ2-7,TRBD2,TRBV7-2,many,CASSFQAGAYEQYF,TGTGCCAGCAGCTTCCAAGCGGGAGCCTACGAGCAGTACTTC
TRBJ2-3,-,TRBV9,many,CARKADTQYF,TGTGCTCGGAAAGCAGATACGCAGTATTTT
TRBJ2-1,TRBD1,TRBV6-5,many,CASRLQGIGNEQFF,TGTGCCAGCAGGCTACAGGGGATTGGGAATGAGCAGTTCTTC
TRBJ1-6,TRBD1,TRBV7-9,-,CAGSKGQLPHPLHF,TGTGCCGGCAGCAAGGGACAGTTACCTCACCCCCTCCACTTT
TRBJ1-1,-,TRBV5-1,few,CASSLNSGSGEAFF,TGCGCCAGCAGCTTGAATTCAGGGTCCGGTGAAGCTTTCTTT
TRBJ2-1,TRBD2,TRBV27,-,CASSFILAGSVSYNEQFF,TGTGCCAGCAGTTTTATCTTAGCGGGGAGTGTCTCCTACAATGAGCAGTTCTTC
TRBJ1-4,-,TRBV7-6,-,CASSSQAANEKLFF,TGTGCCAGCAGCTCCCAAGCAGCGAATGAAAAACTGTTTTTT
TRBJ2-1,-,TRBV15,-,CATSRDAAAYNEQFF,TGTGCCACCAGCAGAGATGCCGCCGCATACAATGAGCAGTTCTTC
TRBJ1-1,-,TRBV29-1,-,CSVDEQNTEAFF,TGCAGCGTTGACGAACAGAACACTGAAGCTTTCTTT
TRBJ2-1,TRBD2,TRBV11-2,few,CASRAGGPSPDEQFF,TGTGCCAGCCGGGCGGGGGGGCCATCCCCGGATGAGCAGTTCTTC
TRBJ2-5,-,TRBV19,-,CASSWTDQETQYF,TGTGCCAGTAGTTGGACAGACCAAGAGACCCAGTACTTC
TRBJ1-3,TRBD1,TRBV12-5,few,CASGSGQTNSGNTIYF,TGTGCTAGTGGTTCGGGACAGACGAACTCTGGAAACACCATATATTTT
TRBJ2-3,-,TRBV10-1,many,CASQDGASTDTQYF,TGCGCCAGCCAGGACGGAGCTAGCACAGATACGCAGTATTTT
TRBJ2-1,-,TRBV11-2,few,CASSYRDVYNEQFF,TGTGCCAGCAGCTACCGGGACGTCTACAATGAGCAGTTCTTC
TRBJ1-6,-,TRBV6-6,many,CASSYTVGTVYNSPLHF,TGTGCCAGCAGTTATACCGTGGGAACAGTCTATAATTCACCCCTCCACTTT
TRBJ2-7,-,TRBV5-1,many,CASSLSLRTASSYEQYF,TGCGCCAGCAGCTTGAGTCTTAGGACCGCCAGCTCCTACGAGCAGTACTTC
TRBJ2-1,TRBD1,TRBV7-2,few,CASSLSVGGQGGEQFF,TGTGCCAGCAGCTTATCCGTGGGGGGACAGGGAGGAGAGCAGTTCTTC
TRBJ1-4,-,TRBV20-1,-,CSANRGTDEKLFF,TGCAGTGCTAATCGAGGAACCGATGAAAAACTGTTTTTT
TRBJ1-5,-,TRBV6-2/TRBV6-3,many,CASRESNQPQHF,TGTGCCAGCAGGGAAAGCAATCAGCCCCAGCATTTT
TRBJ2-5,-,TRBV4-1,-,CASSQEGTQYF,TGCGCCAGCAGCCAAGAAGGGACCCAGTACTTC
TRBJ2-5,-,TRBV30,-,CASTTGGLETQYF,TGTGCCTCAACGACAGGCGGGTTGGAGACCCAGTACTTC
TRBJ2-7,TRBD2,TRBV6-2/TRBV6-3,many,CASTSPGLAFYEQYF,TGTGCCAGCACCTCCCCCGGACTAGCTTTCTACGAGCAGTACTTC
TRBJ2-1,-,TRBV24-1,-,CATSATSGAGEQFF,TGTGCCACCAGTGCGACTAGTGGGGCAGGTGAGCAGTTCTTC
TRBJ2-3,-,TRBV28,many,CASSPGQKKTSTDTQYF,TGTGCCAGCAGTCCCGGACAGAAAAAAACTAGCACAGATACGCAGTATTTT
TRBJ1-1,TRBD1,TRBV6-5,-,CASSFGTVNTEAFF,TGTGCCAGCAGTTTTGGGACAGTGAACACTGAAGCTTTCTTT
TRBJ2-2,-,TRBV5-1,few,CASRPSGQSNTGELFF,TGCGCCAGCAGACCCTCCGGACAATCGAACACCGGGGAGCTGTTTTTT
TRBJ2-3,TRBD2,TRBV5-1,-,CASSGTGTRTDTQYF,TGCGCCAGCAGCGGAACCGGGACTAGAACAGATACGCAGTATTTT
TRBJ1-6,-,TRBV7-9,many,CASSQLSSDSPLHF,TGTGCCAGCAGTCAACTCTCTTCTGATTCACCCCTCCACTTT
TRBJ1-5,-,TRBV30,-,CAWSGAEYQPQHF,TGTGCCTGGAGTGGGGCAGAGTATCAGCCCCAGCATTTT
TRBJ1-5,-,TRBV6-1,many,CASRVDSRNQPQHF,TGTGCCAGCAGAGTGGACAGCCGGAATCAGCCCCAGCATTTT